This record covers a single T cell receptor (beta chain). This sample is part of a study of OX40 agonist ivuxolimab in advanced cancers. Study details: Given to patients was ivuxolimab, an agonistic anti-OX40 (CD134) antibody.

Trimming took 5 bases from V and 2 from J, leaving 13 bases between them. The germline CDR1 and CDR2 sequences are SGHAT and FQDESV (reference sequence). This CDR3 has 16 amino acids. Repertoires were generated with immunoSEQ multiplex PCR, while TCRdb's copy carries only in-frame clones and drops some. Altogether tens of thousands of clones are present, approximately 90% being singletons, with the ten largest covering about 0.89%. This sequence joins TRBV11-1 and TRBJ2-6; D possibly corresponds to TRBD2 (7 bases). The sample here was CD4+ or CD8+ T cells sorted from blood, taken in a trial of the OX40 agonist ivuxolimab. The receptor was isolated from an adult with an advanced solid tumor such as melanoma, head and neck, liver or kidney cancer. This chain's CDR3 is CASSRGAEAGANVLTF. The CDR3 DNA reads TGTGCCAGCAGCCGGGGGGCAGAGGCTGGGGCCAACGTCCTGACTTTC.